What follows are 32 T cell receptor beta chains derived from one specimen sequenced in a study of molecular identifiers for immune sequencing clone quantification. TCRdb re-called the PCR reads with MiXCR, one entry per CDR3 protein. The table records about 630,000 distinct CDR3 sequences, roughly 27% of them present only once. The sample consisted of naive CD8+ T cells from blood, with Jurkat cell RNA spiked in. Described subset: FACS-sorted CD8+CD4-CCR7+CD45RA+ naive T cells. Receptors were obtained from a human donor in good health. Some libraries in this study had Jurkat cell RNA spiked in.

This clonotype was seen many times. The chain is built from TRBV6-5 and TRBJ2-3; 8 positions agree with TRBD1. The CDR3 runs to 15 residues. Trimming took 6 bases from V and 0 from J; bases not matched to a gene: 5. CDR1 MNHEY and CDR2 SVGAGI come from the germline V gene. The CDR3 protein is CASSSGQVSTDTQYF. Written as DNA, the CDR3 is TGTGCCAGCAGCTCGGGACAGGTTAGCACAGATACGCAGTATTTT.

This clonotype was found many times. This sequence joins TRBV30 and TRBJ1-1, with unresolved D. V was cut by 3 bases and J by 5 bases, with 16 bases left in between. CDR1 is GTSNPN and CDR2 is SVGIG in the germline V gene (reference sequence). CDR3 length: 14 residues. For the CDR3, the DNA is TGTGCCTGGAGCCCGGGCCCCGGAAGAACTGAAGCTTTCTTT. Its translation: CAWSPGPGRTEAFF.

The gene calls are TRBV30 and TRBJ2-7; the D gene is possibly TRBD2 (6 bases). The germline V gene encodes CDR1 GTSNPN and CDR2 SVGIG (reference sequence). The V end lost 3 bases, the J end lost 7 bases, and 13 bases lay between the germline ends. CDR3 length equals 12 residues. The CDR3 DNA sequence: TGTGCCTGGAGCGCGGGATCCCGGGAGCAGTACTTC. Translated, it gives CAWSAGSREQYF.

The chain couples TRBV20-1 to TRBJ1-2, with TRBD1 matching 11 bases. Trimming cost V 0 bases and J 4 bases; bases outside gene matches: 7. The CDR3 extends over 16 amino acids. Germline V CDR1 and CDR2: DFQATT, SNEGSKA (reference sequence). The CDR3 nucleotides are TGCAGTGCTAGAGAGTTGGGACAGGGGGTTATCTATGGCTACACCTTC. Its protein is CSARELGQGVIYGYTF.

Of note for this clonotype: A much larger clone is a single base away; this may be a read error. J is TRBJ1-1 and V is TRBV6-6; TRBD1 matches at 8 bases. Germline-derived CDR1 and CDR2 are MNHNY and SVGAGI (reference sequence). The CDR3 sequence is 12 residues long. CDR3 amino acids: CAVGQGGTEALF. The CDR3 DNA follows: TGTGCCGTCGGACAGGGTGGCACTGAAGCTCTCTTT.

This clonotype was seen at least ten times. The V gene is TRBV30, the J gene TRBJ1-1; no firm D call. The CDR3 extends over 14 amino acids. Germline assignment: CDR1 GTSNPN and CDR2 SVGIG (reference sequence). The germline V and J ends were trimmed by 1 base and 3 bases, with 12 bases remaining between them. The CDR3 here is CAWSGEVSDTEAFF. CDR3 bases: TGTGCCTGGAGTGGCGAAGTATCCGACACTGAAGCTTTCTTT.

The gene calls are TRBV9 and TRBJ2-7; D ambiguous. V lost 0 bases and J 0 bases, leaving 7 bases between the germline ends. Germline V gene data show CDR1 as SGDLS and CDR2 as YYNGEE. This CDR3 has 14 amino acids. The CDR3 region is CASSVEGDSYEQYF. CDR3 sequence (DNA): TGTGCCAGCAGCGTAGAGGGCGACTCCTACGAGCAGTACTTC.

This clonotype was counted at least ten times. V usage is TRBV7-2 and J usage is TRBJ1-2, with D hard to call. This CDR3 contains 14 residues. Germline loops: CDR1 SGHTA, CDR2 FQGNSA. The V end was cut by 4 bases, the J end by 3 bases, with 12 bases between. CDR3 loop: CASSSFSEYYGYTF. In DNA form, the CDR3 reads TGTGCCAGCAGCTCCTTCAGCGAATACTATGGCTACACCTTC. The whole variable domain, remainder taken from reference TRBV7-2 and TRBJ1-2, is GAGVSQSPSNKVTEKGKDVELRCDPISGHTALYWYRQSLGQGLEFLIYFQGNSAPDKSGLPSDRFSAERTGGSVSTLTIQRTQQEDSAVYLCASSSFSEYYGYTFGSGTRLTVV.

As regards this clonotype: This could be a read error, since a much larger clone is one nucleotide away. The chain links TRBV4-3 to TRBJ2-5; D not resolved. The CDR3 runs 14 residues. Germline CDR1 reads LGHNA; CDR2 reads YSLEER. This CDR3 reads CASSQVGQRETQNF. The CDR3 DNA is TGCGCCAGCAGCCAAGTCGGTCAGCGAGAGACCCAGAACTTC.

About this clonotype itself: A read error may be the cause here, since a much bigger clone is one base away. The V call is TRBV5-3, the J call TRBJ2-3, with D unresolved. TRBV5-3 is known as an ORF, though its function is uncertain. The CDR3 consists of 16 residues. The CDR3 sequence is CASSLAGHGSENTQYF. For the CDR3, the DNA is TGTGCCAGCAGCTTGGCCGGTCATGGCTCAGAAAATACGCAGTATTTT.

About this clonotype itself: This may arise from a read error, as a much more abundant clone is one base away. The rearrangement joins TRBV4-2 to TRBJ2-7; D tentatively fits TRBD1 or TRBD2 (5 bases each). CDR1 and CDR2 (germline): LGHNA, YNFKEQ. The V and J ends lost 1 base and 2 bases respectively, with 15 bases between them. The CDR3 contains 16 residues. CDR3 in amino acids: CASSQVWDGATYEQYF. The DNA for the CDR3 is TGTGCCAGCAGCCAAGTCTGGGACGGAGCAACCTACGAGCAGTACTTC.

The chain carries TRBV21-1 and TRBJ1-2; the D call of TRBD1 is as the table states it, not checked on the DNA. TRBV21-1 counts as a pseudogene. This CDR3 has 17 residues. The CDR3: CASRFPGDRVDYYGYTF. DNA for the CDR3: TGTGCCAGCAGGTTCCCAGGGGACAGGGTTGACTACTATGGCTACACCTTC.

The V gene is TRBV6-1, the J gene TRBJ1-5; D is unresolved. Trimming removed 8 bases at V and 0 bases at J, with 14 bases between. The germline V gene has CDR1 MNHNS and CDR2 SASEGT. This CDR3 has 15 residues. CDR3 bases: TGTGCCAGCCGTGGTGGGGTTGGTAGCAATCAGCCCCAGCATTTT. Translation: CASRGGVGSNQPQHF.

The chain joins TRBV6-2 or TRBV6-3 to TRBJ2-7; 8 bases line up with TRBD2. The J segment lost 4 bases and the V segment lost 4 bases, leaving 6 bases of the junction unmatched. The CDR3 spans 14 residues. CDR1 MNHEY and CDR2 SVGEGT come from the germline V gene. The CDR3 DNA follows: TGTGCCAGCAGTTCGGGGGGGCGTCAATACGAGCAGTACTTC. This codes for CASSSGGRQYEQYF.

In the case of this clonotype: This may arise from a read error, as a much more abundant clone is one base away. This chain joins TRBV12-3 or TRBV12-4 and TRBJ1-5; a weak D match, TRBD1 (6 bases). The CDR3 is 16 amino acids. CDR3 amino acids: CACSLGMGAENQPQHF. The CDR3 region has the DNA TGTGCCTGCAGTTTAGGAATGGGGGCAGAAAATCAGCCCCAGCATTTT.

As for this clonotype: This clone may be a read error of a much larger clone one base away. The CDR3 here is CASSSPVDTRHHKNIQYF. The CDR3 nucleotides are TGTGCCAGCAGTTCCCCTGTTGACACCCGACATCACAAAAACATTCAGTACTTC. The genes are TRBV12-3 or TRBV12-4 and TRBJ2-4; D is unclear. V was cut by 4 bases and J by 3 bases, with 22 bases left in between. The CDR3 loop spans 18 amino acids.

This clonotype turned up a few times. The CDR3 nucleotides are TGTGCCAGCAGCGTAGGGGGGGGGGCCTATGGCTACACCTTC. Its protein is CASSVGGGAYGYTF. The V call is TRBV9, the J call TRBJ1-2; weak D call: TRBD1 (6 bases). CDR3 length: 14 amino acids. V lost 0 bases, J lost 4 bases, and 10 bases lay in between. The germline V gene has CDR1 SGDLS and CDR2 YYNGEE.

This clonotype showed up many times. This chain joins TRBV19 and TRBJ2-7, with D possibly being TRBD2 (5 bases). Per germline, CDR1 LNHDA and CDR2 SQIVND (reference sequence). V was shortened by 1 base and J by 7 bases, with 14 bases between the two germline ends. CDR3 length: 14 residues. The chain's CDR3 is CASSIVARTGEQYF. As DNA, the CDR3 is TGTGCCAGTAGTATAGTCGCCCGGACGGGGGAGCAGTACTTC.

CDR3 sequence reads: CASSAGQGTGEKLFF. The CDR3 region has the DNA TGTGCCAGCAGCGCGGGACAGGGGACAGGTGAAAAACTGTTTTTT. The rearrangement uses TRBV9 and TRBJ1-4; 10 bases are shared with TRBD1. V trimming: 3 bases; J trimming: 7 bases; junction bases outside the gene matches: 6. CDR1 and CDR2 from the germline V gene are SGDLS and YYNGEE. The CDR3 is made up of 15 amino acids.

This chain joins TRBV28 and TRBJ2-5; D tentatively fits TRBD1 or TRBD2 (6 bases each). The length of the CDR3 is 13 residues. Germline V CDR1 and CDR2: MDHEN, SYDVKM. V lost 3 bases and J 5 bases, leaving 10 bases between the germline ends. CDR3 region: CASSFRGQETQYF. CDR3 nucleotide sequence: TGTGCCAGCAGTTTCCGGGGGCAGGAGACCCAGTACTTC.

The chain joins TRBV29-1 to TRBJ2-2; D remains ambiguous. Germline assignment: CDR1 SQVTM and CDR2 ANQGSEA. V was cut by 7 bases and J by 4 bases, with 10 bases left in between. The CDR3 extends over 12 amino acids. The CDR3 sequence: CSATGVTGELFF. The CDR3 DNA sequence: TGCAGCGCCACTGGAGTCACCGGGGAGCTGTTTTTT.

This clonotype was detected many times. The rearrangement uses TRBV27 and TRBJ1-1, with TRBD1 matching 7 bases. With V trimmed by 4 bases and J by 8 bases, 4 bases remained unmatched. Per the germline V gene, CDR1 is MNHEY and CDR2 is SMNVEV (reference sequence). This CDR3 is built from 12 residues. This chain's CDR3 is CASSSTGAEAFF. CDR3 coding DNA: TGTGCCAGCAGTTCCACAGGGGCAGAAGCTTTCTTT.

This clonotype was observed at least ten times. The chain carries TRBV6-2 or TRBV6-3 and TRBJ1-5, with 7 bases that match TRBD1. J lost 4 bases, V lost 6 bases, and 12 bases had no gene match. Germline CDR1 and CDR2: MNHEY and SVGEGT. The length of the CDR3 is 16 residues. CDR3 nucleotides: TGTGCCAGCAGACCATCAGGGGGGACACCAAATCAGCCCCAGCATTTT. This sequence encodes CASRPSGGTPNQPQHF.

The sample holds a few counts of this clonotype. This sequence joins TRBV27 and TRBJ1-6; 7 positions match TRBD1. This CDR3 region has 16 residues. With 7 bases clipped from V and 2 bases from J, the junction kept 8 bases outside the gene matches. The germline CDR1 and CDR2 sequences are MNHEY and SMNVEV (reference sequence). The CDR3 coding sequence is TGTGCCAGCACTACGGGACAGTACACCTATAATTCACCCCTCCACTTT. This sequence encodes CASTTGQYTYNSPLHF.

This clonotype came up many times. V is TRBV7-8 and J is TRBJ2-5; tentative D call: TRBD1 (5 bases). The CDR3 runs 15 residues. V lost 5 bases, J lost 9 bases, and 22 bases lay in between. CDR1 and CDR2 from the germline V gene are SGHVS and FQNEAQ. The CDR3: CASSPPSGAPLAQYF. CDR3 bases: TGTGCCAGCAGCCCACCCAGTGGGGCCCCGCTGGCCCAGTACTTC.

In its sample, this clonotype was seen many times. The rearrangement uses TRBV20-1 and TRBJ1-5, with 7 bases matching TRBD1. Germline values: CDR1 DFQATT, CDR2 SNEGSKA (reference sequence). This CDR3 has 16 amino acids. In nucleotides, the CDR3 is TGCAGACTACCAGGGACAGAGTATAATAGCAATCAGCCCCAGCATTTT. It yields the protein CRLPGTEYNSNQPQHF.

The genes are TRBV9 and TRBJ2-2, with D perhaps TRBD1 (6 bases). V was shortened by 2 bases and J by 6 bases, with 8 bases between the two germline ends. Germline CDR1 is SGDLS and CDR2 is YYNGEE. This CDR3 is built from 13 residues. The DNA of the CDR3 is TGTGCCAGCAGCGTGACAGGATCCGGGGAGCTGTTTTTT. It codes for CASSVTGSGELFF.

The CDR3 protein is CASSAPPDRGWVNTEAFF. The CDR3, as DNA: TGTGCCAGCAGCGCACCCCCAGACAGGGGGTGGGTGAACACTGAAGCTTTCTTT. The genes are TRBV9 and TRBJ1-1, with 9 bases lining up with TRBD1. The CDR3 has 18 residues. Looked up from germline, CDR1 is SGDLS and CDR2 is YYNGEE. With V trimmed by 3 bases and J by 0 bases, 12 bases remained unmatched. Supplemented by reference TRBV9 and TRBJ1-1, the full variable domain reads DSGVTQTPKHLITATGQRVTLRCSPRSGDLSVYWYQQSLDQGLQFLIQYYNGEERAKGNILERFSAQQFPDLHSELNLSSLELGDSALYFCASSAPPDRGWVNTEAFFGQGTRLTVV.

This clonotype was seen repeatedly, ten times or more. J is TRBJ2-3 and V is TRBV7-9; D might be TRBD1 or TRBD2, each matching 5 bases. In germline, CDR1 is SEHNR, CDR2 FQNEAQ (reference sequence). The CDR3 spans 17 residues. The V end lost 5 bases, the J end lost 2 bases, and 20 bases lay between the germline ends. The CDR3 DNA reads as TGTGCCAGCAGCCTCACCCCATCGGGACCCTCCACAGATACGCAGTATTTT. Protein: CASSLTPSGPSTDTQYF.

This clonotype appeared many times. This chain joins TRBV7-9 and TRBJ2-7; TRBD1 matches at 9 bases. The CDR3 consists of 16 residues. Germline lookup yields CDR1 SEHNR and CDR2 FQNEAQ (reference sequence). With 6 bases clipped from V and 4 bases from J, the junction kept 13 bases outside the gene matches. The CDR3 region is CASRPLRGQGYYEQYF. The CDR3 DNA reads as TGTGCCAGCAGGCCCCTGAGGGGACAGGGTTATTACGAGCAGTACTTC.

This rearrangement joins TRBV3-1 to TRBJ2-2, with D unclear. V lost 4 bases, J lost 5 bases, and 11 bases lay in between. This CDR3 has 14 amino acids. Germline loops: CDR1 LGHDT, CDR2 YNNKEL (reference sequence). This chain's CDR3 is CASSLGPRTGELFF. The CDR3 bases are TGTGCCAGCAGCCTTGGACCCAGAACCGGGGAGCTGTTTTTT.

The chain recombines TRBV30 with TRBJ1-1, with 11 bases matching TRBD1. The germline gives CDR1 GTSNPN, CDR2 SVGIG (reference sequence). After removal of 4 bases from V and 0 bases from J, the junction contained 7 bases not matched to a gene. The CDR3 runs to 16 residues. The DNA for the CDR3 is TGTGCCTGGACTCTGGACAGGGGGCGATTGAACACTGAAGCTTTCTTT. Its protein is CAWTLDRGRLNTEAFF. The variable domain in full, completed from reference TRBV30 and TRBJ1-1, reads SQTIHQWPATLVQPVGSPLSLECTVEGTSNPNLYWYRQAAGRGLQLLFYSVGIGQISSEVPQNLSASRPQDRQFILSSKKLLLSDSGFYLCAWTLDRGRLNTEAFFGQGTRLTVV.